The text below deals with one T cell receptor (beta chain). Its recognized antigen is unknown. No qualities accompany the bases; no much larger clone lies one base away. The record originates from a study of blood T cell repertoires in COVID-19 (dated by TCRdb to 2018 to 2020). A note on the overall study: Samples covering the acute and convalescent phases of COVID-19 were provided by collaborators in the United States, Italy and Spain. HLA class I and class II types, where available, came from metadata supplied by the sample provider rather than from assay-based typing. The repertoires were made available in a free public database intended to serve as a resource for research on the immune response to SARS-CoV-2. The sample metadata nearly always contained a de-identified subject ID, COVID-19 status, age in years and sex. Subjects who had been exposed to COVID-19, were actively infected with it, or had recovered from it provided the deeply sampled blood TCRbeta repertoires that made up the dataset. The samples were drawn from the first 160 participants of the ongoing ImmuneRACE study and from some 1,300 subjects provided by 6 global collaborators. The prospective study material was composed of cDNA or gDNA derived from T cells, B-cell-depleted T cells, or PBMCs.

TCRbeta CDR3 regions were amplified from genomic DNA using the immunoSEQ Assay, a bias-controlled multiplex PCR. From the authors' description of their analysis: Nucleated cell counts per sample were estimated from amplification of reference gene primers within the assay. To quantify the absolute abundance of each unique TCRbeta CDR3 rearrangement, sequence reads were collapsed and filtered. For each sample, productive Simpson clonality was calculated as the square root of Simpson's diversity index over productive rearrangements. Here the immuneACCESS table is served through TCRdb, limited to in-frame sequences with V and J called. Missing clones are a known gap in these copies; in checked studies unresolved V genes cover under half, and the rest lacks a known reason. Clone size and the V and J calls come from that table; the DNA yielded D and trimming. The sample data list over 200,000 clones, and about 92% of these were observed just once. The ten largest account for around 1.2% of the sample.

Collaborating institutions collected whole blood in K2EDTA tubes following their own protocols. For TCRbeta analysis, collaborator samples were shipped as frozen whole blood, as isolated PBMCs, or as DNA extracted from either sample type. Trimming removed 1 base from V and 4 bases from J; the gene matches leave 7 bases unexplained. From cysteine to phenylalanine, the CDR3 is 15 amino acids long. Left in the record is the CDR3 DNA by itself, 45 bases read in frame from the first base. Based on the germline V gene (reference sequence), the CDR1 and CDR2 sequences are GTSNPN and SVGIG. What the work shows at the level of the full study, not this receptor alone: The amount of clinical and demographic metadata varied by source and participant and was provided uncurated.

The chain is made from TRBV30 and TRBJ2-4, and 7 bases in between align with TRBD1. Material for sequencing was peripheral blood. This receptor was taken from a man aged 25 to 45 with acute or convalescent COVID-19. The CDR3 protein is CAWSGPGRGKNIQYF. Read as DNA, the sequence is TGTGCCTGGAGTGGCCCGGGCAGGGGGAAAAACATTCAGTACTTC.